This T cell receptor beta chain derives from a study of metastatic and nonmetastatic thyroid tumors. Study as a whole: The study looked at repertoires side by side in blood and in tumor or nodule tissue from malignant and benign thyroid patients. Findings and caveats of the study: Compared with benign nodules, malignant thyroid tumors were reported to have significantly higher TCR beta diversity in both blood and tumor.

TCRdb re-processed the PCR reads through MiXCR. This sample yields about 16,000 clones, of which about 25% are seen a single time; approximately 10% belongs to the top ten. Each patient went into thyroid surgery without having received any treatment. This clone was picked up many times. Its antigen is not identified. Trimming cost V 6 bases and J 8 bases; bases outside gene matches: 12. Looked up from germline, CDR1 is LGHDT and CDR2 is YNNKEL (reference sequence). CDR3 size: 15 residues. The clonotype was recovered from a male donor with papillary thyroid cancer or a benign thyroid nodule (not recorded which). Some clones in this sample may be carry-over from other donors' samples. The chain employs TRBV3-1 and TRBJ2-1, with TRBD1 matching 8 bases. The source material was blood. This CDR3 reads CASRHTGTGFYEQFF. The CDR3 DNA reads TGTGCCAGCAGACATACCGGGACAGGCTTCTATGAGCAGTTCTTC.